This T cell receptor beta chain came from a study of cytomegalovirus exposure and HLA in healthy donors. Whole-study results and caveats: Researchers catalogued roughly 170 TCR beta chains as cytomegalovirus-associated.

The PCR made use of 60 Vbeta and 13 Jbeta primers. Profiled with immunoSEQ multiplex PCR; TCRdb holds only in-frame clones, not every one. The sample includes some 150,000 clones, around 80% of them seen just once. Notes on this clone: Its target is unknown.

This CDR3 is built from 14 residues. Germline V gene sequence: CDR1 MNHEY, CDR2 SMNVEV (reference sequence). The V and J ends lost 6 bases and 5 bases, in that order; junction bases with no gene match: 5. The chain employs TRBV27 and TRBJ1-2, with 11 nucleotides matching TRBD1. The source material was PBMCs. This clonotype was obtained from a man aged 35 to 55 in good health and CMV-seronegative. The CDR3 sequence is CASRWTGGAYGYTF. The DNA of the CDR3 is TGTGCCAGCAGATGGACAGGGGGCGCTTATGGCTACACCTTC.